Given below is one TCR beta chain in context. Other DNA sequences in the same sample also yield this CDR3. Participants were aged 18 to 89 years, lived in 24 US areas, and enrolled virtually. TCRdb's table, derived via immunoSEQ multiplex PCR, lists solely in-frame clones and lacks some. This sample has around 140,000 clones, with 87% found just once. The CDR3 is made up of 14 amino acids. V lost 1 base, J lost 0 bases, and 6 bases lay in between. Germline loops: CDR1 LNHDA, CDR2 SQIVND (reference sequence). The data were taken from a study of blood T cell repertoires in COVID-19. As for the study in general: Collection of acute and convalescent COVID-19 samples took place in the United States, Italy and Spain. T cells, B-cell-depleted T cells, or PBMCs supplied cDNA or gDNA.

This chain links TRBV19 with TRBJ1-1, with a possible D match to TRBD1 (5 bases). The source of this sequence is a woman aged 40 to 50 who had been exposed to COVID-19. Sequenced: PBMCs or T cells enriched from blood (not recorded which). The CDR3 bases are TGTGCCAGTAGTATAGGACAGCTGAACACTGAAGCTTTCTTT. It encodes CASSIGQLNTEAFF.